This T cell receptor (beta chain) emerged from a study of identical twins. Study outcomes and limitations: Cord blood's abundant beta clonotypes had fewer insertions, unlike memory repertoires.

TCRdb used MiXCR to reprocess the 5' RACE reads, holding one entry per CDR3 protein. The data contain about 520,000 distinct CDR3 sequences, 22% of them seen just once; the ten biggest clones take up 0.75% to 0.95%. Note on this clonotype: What it binds is not known. The junction shows a germline mismatch at one end, possibly a read error.

CDR3 size: 11 residues. Germline values: CDR1 SEHNR, CDR2 FQNEAQ (reference sequence). The data were also submitted as part of a second study, on T cells expressing NK-cell markers. This second study says: Expanded clones of NKG2C+ T cells had an unclear HCMV specificity.

The rearrangement uses TRBV7-9 and TRBJ2-3; D might be TRBD1 (5 bases). This clonotype originated in a young woman in good health. Sequencing was carried out using CD4+ T cells sorted from blood. CDR3 nucleotides: TGTGCCAGCAGCCTCGGACAAGGCGCCCTCTTT. This encodes CASSLGQGALF.